One and the same sample provided the 3 T cell receptor beta chains below, sequenced in a study of neurological immune-mediated disorders. TCRdb independently ran MiXCR on the 5' RACE reads; one entry per CDR3 protein. The sample has 50,000 to 60,000 distinct CDR3 sequences, over 3.5% seen once. Source material: CD4+ T cells from blood. The receptors were sampled from a woman in her thirties or forties with multiple sclerosis.

This clonotype appeared many times. This chain links TRBV20-1 with TRBJ1-4; 7 bases fit TRBD1. V was pared by 4 bases and J by 7 bases, with 9 bases of the junction left unmatched. In germline, CDR1 is DFQATT, CDR2 SNEGSKA (reference sequence). The CDR3 is 14 amino acids. The CDR3 DNA sequence: TGCAGTGCTAAGCGGACAGGTTCGGGTGAAAAACTGTTTTTT. Translation: CSAKRTGSGEKLFF.

The chain uses TRBV5-1 and TRBJ1-2; 8 bases match TRBD1. This CDR3 region has 14 residues. Germline-derived CDR1 and CDR2 are SGHRS and YFSETQ. Unmatched junction bases numbered 7, after V lost 3 bases and J lost 6 bases. The DNA of the CDR3 is TGCGCCAGCAGCTACCCGGCAGGGGGCGATGGCTACACCTTC. This sequence encodes CASSYPAGGDGYTF.

This clonotype was recorded at least ten times. This chain links TRBV6-5 with TRBJ2-7; 8 bases line up with TRBD1. Unmatched junction bases numbered 6, after V lost 5 bases and J lost 3 bases. The CDR3 runs 14 residues. Germline loops: CDR1 MNHEY, CDR2 SVGAGI. The CDR3 DNA reads as TGTGCCAGCAGTGAGACGACAGGGGTCTACGAGCAGTACTTC. Translating gives CASSETTGVYEQYF.